This T cell receptor (beta chain) was sequenced in a study of T cell responses to AZD1222 COVID-19 vaccine. Between the trimmed V and J ends, which lost 6 bases and 5 bases, there was a span of 13 bases. Germline V gene lookup returns CDR1 KGHDR and CDR2 SFDVKD. There are 13 residues in the CDR3. Notes on this clone: Its specificity is unknown.

Profiling relied on immunoSEQ multiplex PCR, and the TCRdb table lists in-frame clones only, not all of them. The table has about 130,000 clones, around 94% seen once. General study findings and limits: Vaccine-associated CD4 TCRs spanned spike, dominant at 160-218 and 743-854.

The chain links TRBV24-1 to TRBJ2-7, with D uncertain. This sample comprised peripheral blood, obtained on day 0 of AZD1222 vaccination. The sequence came from an adult in good health. The CDR3 is CATSPGNPHEQYF. CDR3 in DNA: TGTGCCACCAGTCCTGGGAACCCCCACGAGCAGTACTTC.